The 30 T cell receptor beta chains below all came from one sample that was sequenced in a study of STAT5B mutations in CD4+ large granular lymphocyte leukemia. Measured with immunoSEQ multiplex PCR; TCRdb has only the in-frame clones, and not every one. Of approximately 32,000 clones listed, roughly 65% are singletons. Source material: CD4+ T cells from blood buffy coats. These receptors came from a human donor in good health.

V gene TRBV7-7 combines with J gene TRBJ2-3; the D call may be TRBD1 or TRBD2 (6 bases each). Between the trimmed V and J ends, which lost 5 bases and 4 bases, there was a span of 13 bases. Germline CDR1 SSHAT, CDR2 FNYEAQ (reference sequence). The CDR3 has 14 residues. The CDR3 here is CASSLYREADTQYF. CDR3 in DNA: TGTGCCAGCAGCCTCTACAGGGAGGCAGATACGCAGTATTTT.

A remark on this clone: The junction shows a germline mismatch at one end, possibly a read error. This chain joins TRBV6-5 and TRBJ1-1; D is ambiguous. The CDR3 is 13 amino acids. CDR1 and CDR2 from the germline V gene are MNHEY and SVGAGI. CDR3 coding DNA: TGTGCCAGCAGTGACTCCATGAACACTGAAGCTTTCTTT. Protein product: CASSDSMNTEAFF.

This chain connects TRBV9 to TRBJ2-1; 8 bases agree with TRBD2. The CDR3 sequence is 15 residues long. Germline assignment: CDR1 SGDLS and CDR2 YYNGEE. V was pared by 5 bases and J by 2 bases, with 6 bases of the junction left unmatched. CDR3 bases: TGTGCCAGCAGTCGTAGCGGGGAAACCTACAATGAGCAGTTCTTC. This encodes CASSRSGETYNEQFF.

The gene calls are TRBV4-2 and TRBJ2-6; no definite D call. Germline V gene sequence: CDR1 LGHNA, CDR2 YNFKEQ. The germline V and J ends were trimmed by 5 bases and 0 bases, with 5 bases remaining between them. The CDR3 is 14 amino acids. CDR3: CASSSVSGANVLTF. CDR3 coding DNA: TGTGCCAGCAGCTCCGTCTCTGGGGCCAACGTCCTGACTTTC.

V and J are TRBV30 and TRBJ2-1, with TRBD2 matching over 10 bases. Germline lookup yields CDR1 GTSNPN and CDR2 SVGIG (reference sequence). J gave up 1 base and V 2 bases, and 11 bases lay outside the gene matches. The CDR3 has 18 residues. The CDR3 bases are TGTGCCTGGAGTACACGGCGAGCGGGGGGGTTTTCCTACAATGAGCAGTTCTTC. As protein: CAWSTRRAGGFSYNEQFF.

The CDR3, as DNA: TGTGCCAGCGGTCTGGGGACCTCTGGAAACACCATATATTTT. It encodes CASGLGTSGNTIYF. The V gene is TRBV25-1, the J gene TRBJ1-3; D may be TRBD1 (5 bases). This CDR3 has 14 residues. CDR1 MGHDK and CDR2 SYGVNS come from the germline V gene. With 8 bases removed from V and 0 bases from J, the gap between germline ends came to 11 bases. The full variable domain, completed using reference TRBV25-1 and TRBJ1-3, is EADIYQTPRYLVIGTGKKITLECSQTMGHDKMYWYQQDPGMELHLIHYSYGVNSTEKGDLSSESTVSRIRTEHFPLTLESARPSHTSQYLCASGLGTSGNTIYFGEGSWLTVV.

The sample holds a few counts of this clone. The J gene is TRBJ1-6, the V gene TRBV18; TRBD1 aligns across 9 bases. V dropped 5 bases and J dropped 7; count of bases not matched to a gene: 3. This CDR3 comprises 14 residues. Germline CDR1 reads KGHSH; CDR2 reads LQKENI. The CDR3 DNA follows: TGTGCCAGCTCAGGGGGACAGGGAAATTCACCCCTCCACTTT. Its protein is CASSGGQGNSPLHF.

CDR3 nucleotide sequence: TGCGCCAGCAGCCCGGGGGGGAGCAATCAGCCCCAGCATTTT. Its protein product is CASSPGGSNQPQHF. V usage is TRBV5-1 and J usage is TRBJ1-5, with a possible D match to TRBD1 (5 bases). The CDR3 is 14 residues long. The V and J ends lost 4 bases and 1 base respectively, with 9 bases between them. Germline V gene data show CDR1 as SGHRS and CDR2 as YFSETQ.

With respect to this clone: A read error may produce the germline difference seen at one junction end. DNA for the CDR3: TGTGCCAGCAGTGAAGAGACCTGGTGGGGTACTAACTTC. Encoded protein: CASSEETWWGTNF. The V call is TRBV6-1, the J call TRBJ2-7; D is unresolved. From germline, CDR1 is MNHNS and CDR2 SASEGT. The length of the CDR3 is 13 residues.

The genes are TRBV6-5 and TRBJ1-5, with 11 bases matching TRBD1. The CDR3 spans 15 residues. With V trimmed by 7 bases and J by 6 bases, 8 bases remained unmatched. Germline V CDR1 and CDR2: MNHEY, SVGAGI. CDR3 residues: CASKLGQGASQPQHF. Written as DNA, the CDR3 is TGTGCCAGCAAACTCGGACAGGGGGCTAGTCAGCCCCAGCATTTT.

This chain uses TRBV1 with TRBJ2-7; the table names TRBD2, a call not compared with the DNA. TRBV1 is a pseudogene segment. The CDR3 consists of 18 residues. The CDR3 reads CTSSQELPGLAGPYEQYF. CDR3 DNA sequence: TGCACCAGCAGCCAAGAGCTCCCCGGACTAGCGGGCCCCTACGAGCAGTACTTC.

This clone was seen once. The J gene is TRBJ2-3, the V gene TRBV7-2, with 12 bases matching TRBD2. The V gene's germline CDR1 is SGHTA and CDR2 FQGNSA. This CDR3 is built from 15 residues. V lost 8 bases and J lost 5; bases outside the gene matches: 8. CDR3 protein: CASEGSSGGGDTQYF. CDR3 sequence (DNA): TGTGCCAGCGAAGGGTCTAGCGGGGGGGGAGATACGCAGTATTTT.

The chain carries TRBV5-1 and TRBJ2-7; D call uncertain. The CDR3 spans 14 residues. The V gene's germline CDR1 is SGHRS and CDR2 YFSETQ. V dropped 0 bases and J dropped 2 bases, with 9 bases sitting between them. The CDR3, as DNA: TGCGCCAGCAGCTTGGTCGGCGTTGCCTACGAGCAGTACTTC. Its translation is CASSLVGVAYEQYF.

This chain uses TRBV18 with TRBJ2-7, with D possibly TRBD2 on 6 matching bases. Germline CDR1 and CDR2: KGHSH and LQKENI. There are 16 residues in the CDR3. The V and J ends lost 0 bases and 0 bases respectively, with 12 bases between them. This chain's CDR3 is CASSPPGLSSSYEQYF. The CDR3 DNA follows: TGTGCCAGCTCACCACCGGGACTGTCGAGCTCCTACGAGCAGTACTTC.

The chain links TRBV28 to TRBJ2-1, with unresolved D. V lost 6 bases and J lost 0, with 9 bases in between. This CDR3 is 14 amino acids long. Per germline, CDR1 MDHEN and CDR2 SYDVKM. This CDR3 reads CASREQSSYNEQFF. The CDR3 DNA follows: TGTGCCAGCAGGGAACAGAGCTCCTACAATGAGCAGTTCTTC.

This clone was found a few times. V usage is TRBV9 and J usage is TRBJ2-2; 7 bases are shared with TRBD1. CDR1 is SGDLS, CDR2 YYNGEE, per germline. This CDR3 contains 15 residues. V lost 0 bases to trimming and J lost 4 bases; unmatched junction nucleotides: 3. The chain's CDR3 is CASSVDWTGTGELFF. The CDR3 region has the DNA TGTGCCAGCAGCGTAGATTGGACAGGCACCGGGGAGCTGTTTTTT.

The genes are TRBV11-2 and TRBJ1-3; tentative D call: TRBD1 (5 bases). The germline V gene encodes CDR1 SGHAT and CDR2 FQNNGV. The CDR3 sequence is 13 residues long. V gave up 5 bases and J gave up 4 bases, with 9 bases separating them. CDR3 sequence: CASSTGPGNTIYF. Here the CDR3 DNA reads TGTGCCAGCAGCACGGGACCCGGAAACACCATATATTTT. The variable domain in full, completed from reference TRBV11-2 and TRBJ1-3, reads EAGVAQSPRYKIIEKRQSVAFWCNPISGHATLYWYQQILGQGPKLLIQFQNNGVVDDSQLPKDRFSAERLKGVDSTLKIQPAKLEDSAVYLCASSTGPGNTIYFGEGSWLTVV.

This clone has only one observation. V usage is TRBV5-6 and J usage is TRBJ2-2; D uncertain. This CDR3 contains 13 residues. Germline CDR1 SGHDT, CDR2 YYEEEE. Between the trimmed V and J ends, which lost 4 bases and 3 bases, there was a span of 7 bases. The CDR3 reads CASSTPYTGELFF. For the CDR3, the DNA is TGTGCCAGCAGCACCCCGTACACCGGGGAGCTGTTTTTT.

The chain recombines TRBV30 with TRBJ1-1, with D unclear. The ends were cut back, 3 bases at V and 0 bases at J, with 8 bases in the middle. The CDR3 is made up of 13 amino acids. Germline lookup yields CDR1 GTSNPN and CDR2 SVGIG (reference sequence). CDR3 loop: CAWRRNMNTEAFF. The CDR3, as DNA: TGTGCCTGGAGAAGAAACATGAACACTGAAGCTTTCTTT.

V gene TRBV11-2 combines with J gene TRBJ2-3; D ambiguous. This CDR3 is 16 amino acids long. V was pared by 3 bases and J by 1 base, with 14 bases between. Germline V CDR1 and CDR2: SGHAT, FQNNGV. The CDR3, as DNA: TGTGCCAGCAGCTTGAACCTGGGTATCGGCACAGATACGCAGTATTTT. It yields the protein CASSLNLGIGTDTQYF.

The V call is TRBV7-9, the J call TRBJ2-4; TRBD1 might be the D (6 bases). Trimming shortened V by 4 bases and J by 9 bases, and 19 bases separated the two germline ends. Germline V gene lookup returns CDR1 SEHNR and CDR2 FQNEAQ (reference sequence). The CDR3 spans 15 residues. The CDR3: CASSSASLGGGIQYF. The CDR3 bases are TGTGCCAGCAGCTCGGCGTCCCTTGGGGGCGGCATTCAGTACTTC. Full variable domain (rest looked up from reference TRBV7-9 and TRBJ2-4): DTGVSQNPRHKITKRGQNVTFRCDPISEHNRLYWYRQTLGQGPEFLTYFQNEAQLEKSRLLSDRFSAERPKGSFSTLEIQRTEQGDSAMYLCASSSASLGGGIQYFGAGTRLSVL.

The CDR3 region is CATRLAGGIIQETQYF. The CDR3 region has the DNA TGTGCCACCCGACTAGCGGGGGGTATTATCCAAGAGACCCAGTACTTC. J is TRBJ2-5 and V is TRBV2, with TRBD2 matching over 13 bases. The CDR3 has 16 residues. V shed 10 bases and J 1 base; nucleotides not matched to a gene: 9. Looked up from germline, CDR1 is SNHLY and CDR2 is FYNNEI.

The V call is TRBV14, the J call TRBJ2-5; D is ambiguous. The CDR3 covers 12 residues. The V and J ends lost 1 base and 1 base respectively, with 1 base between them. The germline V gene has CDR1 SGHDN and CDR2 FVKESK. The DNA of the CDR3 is TGTGCCAGCAGCCAAGCCCAAGAGACCCAGTACTTC. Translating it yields CASSQAQETQYF.

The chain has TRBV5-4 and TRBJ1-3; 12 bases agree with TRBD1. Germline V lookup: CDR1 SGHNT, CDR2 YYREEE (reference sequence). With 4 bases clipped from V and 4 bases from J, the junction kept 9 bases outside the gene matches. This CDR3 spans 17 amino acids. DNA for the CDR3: TGTGCCAGCAGCAGTGGGACAGGGGGCGCGGGAGGAAACACCATATATTTT. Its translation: CASSSGTGGAGGNTIYF.

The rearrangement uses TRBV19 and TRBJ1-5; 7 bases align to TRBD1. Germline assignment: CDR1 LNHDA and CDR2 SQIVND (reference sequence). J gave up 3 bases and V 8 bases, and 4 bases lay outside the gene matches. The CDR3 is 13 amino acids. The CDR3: CASSDRYNQPQHF. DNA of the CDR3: TGTGCCAGTTCGGACAGGTACAATCAGCCCCAGCATTTT.

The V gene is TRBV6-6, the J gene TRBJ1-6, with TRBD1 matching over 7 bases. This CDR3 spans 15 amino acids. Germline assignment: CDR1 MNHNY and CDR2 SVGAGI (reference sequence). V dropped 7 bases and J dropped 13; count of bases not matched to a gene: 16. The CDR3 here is CASNEYGTAIWPLHF. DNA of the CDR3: TGTGCCAGCAACGAATACGGGACAGCCATTTGGCCCCTCCACTTT.

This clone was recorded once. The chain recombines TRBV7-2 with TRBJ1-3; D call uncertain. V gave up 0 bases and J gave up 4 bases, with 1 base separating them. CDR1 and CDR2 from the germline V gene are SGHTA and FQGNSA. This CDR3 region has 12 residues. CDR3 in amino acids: CASSLAGNTIYF. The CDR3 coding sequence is TGTGCCAGCAGCTTAGCGGGAAACACCATATATTTT.

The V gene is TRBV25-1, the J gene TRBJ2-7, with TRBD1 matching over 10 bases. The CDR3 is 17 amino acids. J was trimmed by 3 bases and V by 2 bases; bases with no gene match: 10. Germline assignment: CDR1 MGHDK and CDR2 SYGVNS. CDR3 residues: CASSEIFPGTGDYEQYF. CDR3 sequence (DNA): TGTGCCAGCAGTGAAATATTTCCCGGGACAGGGGACTACGAGCAGTACTTC.

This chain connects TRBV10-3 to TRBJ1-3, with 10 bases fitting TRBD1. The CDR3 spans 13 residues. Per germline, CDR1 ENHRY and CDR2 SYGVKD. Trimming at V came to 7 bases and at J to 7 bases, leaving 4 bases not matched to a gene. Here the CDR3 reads CAITDRGQNTIYF. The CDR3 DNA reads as TGTGCCATCACCGACAGGGGGCAGAACACCATATATTTT.

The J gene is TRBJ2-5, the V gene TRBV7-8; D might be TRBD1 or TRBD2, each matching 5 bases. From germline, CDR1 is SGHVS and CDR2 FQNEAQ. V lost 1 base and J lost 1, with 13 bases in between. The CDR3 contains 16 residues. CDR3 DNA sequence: TGTGCCAGCAGCTTAGTCCGGGGCTTGGGCCAAGAGACCCAGTACTTC. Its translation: CASSLVRGLGQETQYF.